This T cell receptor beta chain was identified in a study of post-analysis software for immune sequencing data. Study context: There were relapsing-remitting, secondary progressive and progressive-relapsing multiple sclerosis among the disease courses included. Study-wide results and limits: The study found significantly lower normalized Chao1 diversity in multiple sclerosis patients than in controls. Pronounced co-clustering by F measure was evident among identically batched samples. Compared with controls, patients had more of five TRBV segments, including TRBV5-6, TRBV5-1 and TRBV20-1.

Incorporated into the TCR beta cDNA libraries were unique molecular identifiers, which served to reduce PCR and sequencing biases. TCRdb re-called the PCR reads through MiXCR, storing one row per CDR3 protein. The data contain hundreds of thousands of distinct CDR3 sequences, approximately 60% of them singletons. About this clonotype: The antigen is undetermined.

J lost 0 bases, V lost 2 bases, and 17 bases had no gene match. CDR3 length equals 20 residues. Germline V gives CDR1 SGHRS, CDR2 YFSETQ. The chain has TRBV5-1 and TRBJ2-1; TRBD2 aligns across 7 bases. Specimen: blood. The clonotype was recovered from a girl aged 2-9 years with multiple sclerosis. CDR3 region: CASSFLLGGPVSRSYNEQFF. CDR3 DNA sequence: TGCGCCAGCAGCTTCCTCCTGGGAGGGCCCGTGTCTCGCTCCTACAATGAGCAGTTCTTC.